This T cell receptor beta chain was observed in a study of cytomegalovirus exposure and HLA in healthy donors listed by TCRdb under 2017. About the full investigation: In an earlier analysis of under 750 of the donors, roughly 300 Gb of sequence data and about 110 million unique TCR beta sequences from about 190 million T cells were reported. Of the roughly 410 genotyped donors, less than 90% were placed in the genetic ancestry cluster associated with self-reported Caucasian donors. The number of donors typed differed by locus, with roughly 629-640 for A, B, C, DRB1 and DQB1, approximately 500 for DQA1, under 610 for DPA1, and approximately 470 for DPB1. An early release covering just under 650 HLA-typed donors comprised 250 to 350 gigabases of sequencing data and approximately 85 million unique TCR sequences. Along with the approximately 670-subject first cohort, a separate validation cohort of over a hundred different subjects was used. The study used immunosequencing to profile the T cell repertoires of approximately 650 subjects and linked those repertoires to cytomegalovirus serostatus. Alongside the repertoire data, information on donor age, sex, ethnicity and CMV serostatus was compiled. The aim of the study was to test whether cataloging public T cell receptors could identify signatures of past pathogen exposure. A later analysis re-examined previously published TCR beta repertoires from about 670 donors and added high-resolution HLA genotyping to investigate patterns of TCR occurrence. The study combined high-throughput TCR immunosequencing, statistical association of individual TCRs with disease status, and machine learning to predict cytomegalovirus infection status. On average, over 200,000 unique TCR beta nucleotide sequences were sequenced per donor among more than 350 genotyped donors of the cohort, with roughly 18% of those sequences being non-productive. To decide whether each TCR beta V gene segment behaved as functional or pseudogenic, an earlier analysis of some 600 of the donors relied on high-throughput TCR beta sequencing. Every repertoire in the discovery cohort had been generated on one and the same sequencing platform. Several DR-DQ haplotypes were treated as single units for association and clustering because of strong linkage in the cohort. Both class I and class II loci were covered by HLA typing, at four-digit resolution. The later analysis used no new phenotypic data to find candidate immune exposures, relying instead on TCR beta sequences and their occurrence across donors. A later genetic analysis took genome-wide SNP genotypes for about three fifths of the roughly 670 donors and used that subset as a discovery cohort.

Library preparation employed the immunoSEQ multiplex PCR assay. The multiplex PCR relied on a mix of 60 forward primers for TCR Vbeta segments and 13 reverse primers for TCR Jbeta segments. The CDR3 region of rearranged TCR beta genes was amplified from genomic DNA with a multiplex PCR assay. On the Illumina HiSeq System, the amplified TCR beta libraries were sequenced as 87-base-pair reads. In the source study's methods: A later analysis counted about 80 million unique TCR beta chains across the 500 to 850 repertoires, and approximately 11 million of these chains were shared by at least two donors. A nearest-neighbor algorithm error-corrected the raw reads and collapsed the reads into unique sequences, merging closely related sequences to remove PCR and sequencing errors. CDR3 sequences were aligned to IMGT reference sequences to assign V, D and J gene segments. For a sequence to be retained, a match of at least six nucleotides to both a V gene segment and a J gene segment was required. Rearrangements were called productive when the CDR3 lacked stop codons and stayed in frame with V and J; all others were non-productive. Following IMGT convention, CDR3 was defined as the stretch from the second conserved V-encoded cysteine to the conserved J-encoded phenylalanine. The earlier analysis of about 620 of the donors excluded sequences that lacked an unambiguous match to a single V gene segment. An earlier analysis of about 600 of the donors called V segments functional above 56.7% productive rearrangements and segregating when the between-donor standard deviation exceeded 5%. A statistical classification framework was built for diagnosing cytomegalovirus status from the catalog of TCR beta chain sequences. A later analysis assigned V and J genes by comparing TCR nucleotide sequences with IMGT/GENE-DB human TR gene sequences. The TCRdist pipeline was used in a later analysis to assign CDR3 sequences and most-parsimonious VDJ recombination scenarios. In a later analysis, each TCR beta chain was defined by its CDR3 amino acid sequence together with its V-gene family, and reads without a unique V-gene family were excluded. A later analysis removed roughly 590 highly shared, low-generation-probability nucleotide sequences to deal with suspected cross-contamination and a sequencing artifact. For each public chain, a later analysis derived a clonal expansion index from normalized ranks of inferred template counts within each repertoire. In a later analysis, generation probabilities were computed with a VDJ recombination model fitted to out-of-frame rearrangements, and the resulting probabilities were checked against IGoR. In a later analysis, hypergeometric tests were used to score TCR-TCR, TCR-HLA and TCR-CMV co-occurrence, with a repertoire-size bias correction applied to TCR pairs. A later analysis estimated false discovery rates by permuting HLA or CMV assignments 20 times. In a later analysis, co-occurring TCRs were grouped using DBSCAN, with TCRdist sequence similarity added in when clustering inside HLA-allele-positive subsets. Repertoires with fewer than 30,000 or more than 120,000 public chains, plus five repertoires with anomalous nucleotide sharing, were excluded from co-occurrence clustering. As stored in TCRdb, this immuneACCESS dataset retains in-frame rearrangements with V and J assigned. A fraction of the clones does not appear; measured against another copy, unresolved V genes explain less than half of the discrepancy, and the remainder lacks a known reason. V and J calls and clone size are copied from that table; D and trimming were computed from the DNA. The sample has about 150,000 clones on record, around 79% of them singletons. 1.5% to 2% of the sample rests with the top ten.

After removal of 5 bases from V and 1 base from J, the junction retains 5 bases not matched to a gene. The CDR3 starts with the cysteine, ends with the phenylalanine, and has 14 residues. Of all the DNA, just the CDR3 is kept, 42 bases in frame from base 1. The germline V gene provides CDR1 MGHRA and CDR2 YSYEKL. As concerns this clone: There is no known antigen for this receptor. No much larger clone exists at a distance of one base, and base qualities are not known.

The cohort consisted of fewer than 700 healthy bone marrow donors. All cohort members were sampled while nominally healthy, although unrecorded immune exposures were likely present. The donor tested CMV seronegative and was one of the 352 seronegative cohort members. Each donor provided a peripheral blood sample, and peripheral blood mononuclear cells were used for TCR beta sequencing. Genomic DNA was extracted from the blood cell samples with the Qiagen DNeasy Blood Extraction Kit. Broader findings and caveats from the paper: Because counts were too low, approximately 18 rarely observed V segments, including chromosome 9 orphons, were excluded from the earlier analysis of about 500 of the donors. Most TCR sequences were observed very rarely across donors, whereas some public TCRs were present in many individuals. Some IMGT-functional V segments, including TRBV6-2 and TRBV6-3, could not be told apart with the 87-base-pair reads, so those segments were excluded. A later genetic analysis associated a missense DCLRE1C variant with V-gene and J-gene trimming of TCR beta chains, and an independent cohort replicated the association. Only TCR beta chains were sequenced in this cohort, and the absence of alpha or paired-chain data limited detectable features. In a later analysis, HLA-associated TCR beta chains were found to be more clonally expanded and to have lower generation probabilities than equally common non-associated chains. When HLA alleles, especially DR and DQ, strongly co-occurred, TCR associations were difficult to assign to individual alleles. Because HLA typing was missing for some donors at each locus, association tests included only the typed subset. Sequencing depth was assumed to be roughly uniform across donors in the presence/absence analyses, though that assumption may not hold. According to a later analysis, most CMV-associated TCR beta chains appeared to be HLA-restricted, and the HLA associations seemed to be driven largely by CMV exposure. In a later analysis, several top co-occurrence clusters were reported to appear linked to parvovirus B19, influenza, CMV and Epstein-Barr virus. In an earlier analysis of approximately 600 of the donors, most TCR beta V segments were observed in productive rearrangements about 87% or about 30% of the time, broadly matching IMGT annotations. A cluster of highly shared sequence variants was judged likely to represent a technical artifact of the sequencing pipeline. Linkage disequilibrium might explain the correlated functional status among segregating V segments, but an unknown experimental factor could not be excluded. In a later analysis, TCR association rates were found to vary across HLA loci, with the most associated TCRs seen for DRB1 alleles and the fewest for HLA-C alleles. A total of 150 or so TCR beta chains were listed by the study as associated with cytomegalovirus. A further reported finding was that TCR beta sequences accurately predicted the HLA-A and HLA-B alleles for most subjects in the first cohort. In both the original and validation cohorts, the classifier was reported to diagnose cytomegalovirus status with high specificity and sensitivity. In vitro tests confirmed that a few of the cytomegalovirus-associated TCR beta chains recognize cytomegalovirus antigens. It was suggested by the authors that the approach could potentially be generalized to other disease states and immunological phenotypes. According to a later genetic analysis, donors in an Asian-associated ancestry cluster had fewer N-insertions in productive TCRs than the approximately 670-donor mean. Immune exposure information for the cohort was limited to CMV serostatus. At a false discovery rate of 0.05, a later analysis linked roughly 17,000 TCR beta sequences to specific HLA alleles.

The chain couples TRBV4-1 to TRBJ2-7; 7 nucleotides in the junction match TRBD1. The sequencing input was PBMCs. This TCR was sampled from a woman in her 30s in good health and CMV-seronegative. The nucleotides are TGCGCCAGCAGCTACACGGGACAGTCCTACGAGCAGTACTTC. Its protein reads: CASSYTGQSYEQYF.